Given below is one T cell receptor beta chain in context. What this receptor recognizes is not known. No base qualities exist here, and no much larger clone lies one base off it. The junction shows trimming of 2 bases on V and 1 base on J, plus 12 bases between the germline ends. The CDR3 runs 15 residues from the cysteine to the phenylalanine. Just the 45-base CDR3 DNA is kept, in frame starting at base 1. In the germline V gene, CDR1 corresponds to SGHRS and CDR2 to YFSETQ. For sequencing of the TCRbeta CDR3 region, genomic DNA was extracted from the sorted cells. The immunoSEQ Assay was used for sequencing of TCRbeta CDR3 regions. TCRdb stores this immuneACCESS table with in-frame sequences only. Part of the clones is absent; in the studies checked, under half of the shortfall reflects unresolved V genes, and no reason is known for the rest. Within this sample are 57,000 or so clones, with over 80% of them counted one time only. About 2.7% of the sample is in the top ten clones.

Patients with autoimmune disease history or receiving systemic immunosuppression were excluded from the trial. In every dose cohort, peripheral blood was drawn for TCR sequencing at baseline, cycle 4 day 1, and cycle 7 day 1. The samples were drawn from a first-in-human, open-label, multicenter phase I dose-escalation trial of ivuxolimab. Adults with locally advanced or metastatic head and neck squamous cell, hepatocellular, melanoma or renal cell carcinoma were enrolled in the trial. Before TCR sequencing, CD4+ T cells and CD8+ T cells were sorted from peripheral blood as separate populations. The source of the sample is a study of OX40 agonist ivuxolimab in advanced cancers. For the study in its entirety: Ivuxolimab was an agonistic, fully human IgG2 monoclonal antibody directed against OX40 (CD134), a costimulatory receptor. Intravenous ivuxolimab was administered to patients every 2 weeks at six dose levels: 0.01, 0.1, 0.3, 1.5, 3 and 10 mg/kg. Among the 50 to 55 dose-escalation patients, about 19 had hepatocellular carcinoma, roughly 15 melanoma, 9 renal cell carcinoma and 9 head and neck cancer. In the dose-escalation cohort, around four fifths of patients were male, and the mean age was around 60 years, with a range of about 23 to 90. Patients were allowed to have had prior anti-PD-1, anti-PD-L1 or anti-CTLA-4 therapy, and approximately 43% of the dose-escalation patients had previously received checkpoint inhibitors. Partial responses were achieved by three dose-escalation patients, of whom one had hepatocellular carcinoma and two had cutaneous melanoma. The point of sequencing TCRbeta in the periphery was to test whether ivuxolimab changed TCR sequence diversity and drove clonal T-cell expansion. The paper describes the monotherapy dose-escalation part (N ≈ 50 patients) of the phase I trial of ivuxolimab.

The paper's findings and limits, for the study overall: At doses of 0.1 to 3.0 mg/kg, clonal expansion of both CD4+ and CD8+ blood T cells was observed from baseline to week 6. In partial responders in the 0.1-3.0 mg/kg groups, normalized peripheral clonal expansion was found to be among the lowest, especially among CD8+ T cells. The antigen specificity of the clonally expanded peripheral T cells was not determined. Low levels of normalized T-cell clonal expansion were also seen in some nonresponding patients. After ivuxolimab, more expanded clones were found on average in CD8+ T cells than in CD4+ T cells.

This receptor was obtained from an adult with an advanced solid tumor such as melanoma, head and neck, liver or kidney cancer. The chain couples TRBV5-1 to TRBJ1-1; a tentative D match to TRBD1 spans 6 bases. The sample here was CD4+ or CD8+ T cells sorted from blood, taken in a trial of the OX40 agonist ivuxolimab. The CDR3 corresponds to CASSLVTGANTEAFF. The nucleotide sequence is TGCGCCAGCAGCTTAGTTACGGGGGCGAACACTGAAGCTTTCTTT. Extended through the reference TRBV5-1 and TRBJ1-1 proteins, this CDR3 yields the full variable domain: KAGVTQTPRYLIKTRGQQVTLSCSPISGHRSVSWYQQTPGQGLQFLFEYFSETQRNKGNFPGRFSGRQFSNSRSEMNVSTLELGDSALYLCASSLVTGANTEAFFGQGTRLTVV.